One and the same sample provided the 8 T cell receptor beta chains below, sequenced in a study of a mutant IDH1 vaccine in newly diagnosed glioma. Their antigens are not known. Clones were read by immunoSEQ multiplex PCR, and TCRdb kept only the in-frame ones, dropping some. The profile shows about 69,000 clones, around 87% of them singletons. Noted time point: week 35, safety follow-up. Topical imiquimod accompanied each vaccine dose, which consisted of 300 ug of mutant IDH1 20-mer peptide. Sequencing was performed on PBMCs, taken from a glioma patient whose treatment included an IDH1 peptide vaccine. The receptors derive from a man between 25 and 39 years old with glioma.

This clone is classed as large. V and J are TRBV27 and TRBJ2-1, with D unclear. CDR3 length: 12 amino acids. Per germline, CDR1 MNHEY and CDR2 SMNVEV (reference sequence). Deletions cut 6 bases from V and 7 bases from J, with 10 bases between. The CDR3 is CASSRSKNEQFF. CDR3 coding DNA: TGTGCCAGCAGCCGTAGTAAAAATGAGCAGTTCTTC.

This chain links TRBV9 with TRBJ2-7; possibly TRBD1 or TRBD2 for D (6 bases each). Trimming removed 0 bases from V and 2 bases from J, with 9 bases in between. Per the germline V gene, CDR1 is SGDLS and CDR2 is YYNGEE. The length of the CDR3 is 14 residues. The CDR3 loop is CASSVAGAAYEQYF. DNA for the CDR3: TGTGCCAGCAGCGTAGCGGGGGCGGCCTACGAGCAGTACTTC.

This chain connects TRBV4-1 to TRBJ1-2, with a possible D match to TRBD1 (5 bases). Trimming removed 2 bases from V and 8 bases from J, with 9 bases in between. This CDR3 spans 12 amino acids. Germline assignment: CDR1 MGHRA and CDR2 YSYEKL. CDR3 loop: CASSQNGGGYTF. The CDR3 nucleotides read TGCGCCAGCAGCCAAAATGGGGGGGGCTACACCTTC.

The chain links TRBV30 to TRBJ1-1, with a tentative D call TRBD1 (5 bases). V was cut by 4 bases and J by 2 bases, with 8 bases left in between. Germline V gene data show CDR1 as GTSNPN and CDR2 as SVGIG (reference sequence). This CDR3 region has 12 residues. CDR3 sequence (DNA): TGTGCCTGGACAGGGACTAACACTGAAGCTTTCTTT. It translates to CAWTGTNTEAFF.

This chain joins TRBV18 and TRBJ2-7; D not resolved. The V end lost 3 bases, the J end lost 0 bases, and 9 bases lay between the germline ends. Germline V gives CDR1 KGHSH, CDR2 LQKENI. The CDR3 has 14 amino acids. The CDR3 loop is CASSPGTDSYEQYF. CDR3 nucleotides: TGTGCCAGCTCACCTGGCACGGACTCCTACGAGCAGTACTTC.

The chain recombines TRBV9 with TRBJ1-2; maybe TRBD1 (5 bases). Trimming stripped 0 bases from V and 3 bases from J, with 12 bases between. Germline loops: CDR1 SGDLS, CDR2 YYNGEE. The CDR3 runs to 15 residues. This chain's CDR3 is CASSVDFTGYYGYTF. The CDR3 DNA reads TGTGCCAGCAGCGTAGACTTTACAGGTTACTATGGCTACACCTTC.

The chain combines TRBV5-1 with TRBJ2-7, with TRBD2 identical over 14 bases. The CDR3 covers 16 residues. V was pared by 4 bases and J by 2 bases, with 5 bases of the junction left unmatched. Germline assignment: CDR1 SGHRS and CDR2 YFSETQ. CDR3 protein: CASSTGLAGAAYEQYF. The CDR3 DNA follows: TGCGCCAGCAGCACGGGACTAGCGGGGGCCGCCTACGAGCAGTACTTC.

The chain uses TRBV30 and TRBJ2-1, with D possibly matching TRBD1 (5 bases). V dropped 2 bases and J dropped 7 bases, with 9 bases sitting between them. Germline V gene sequence: CDR1 GTSNPN, CDR2 SVGIG (reference sequence). The CDR3 is 12 residues long. This CDR3 is CAWSLDTNEQFF. CDR3 sequence (DNA): TGTGCCTGGAGTTTGGACACAAATGAGCAGTTCTTC.